The 9 T cell receptor beta chains given below trace back to one sample, sequenced in a study of cytomegalovirus exposure and HLA in healthy donors. The study ran its PCR with 60 Vbeta and 13 Jbeta primers. The method was immunoSEQ multiplex PCR; TCRdb's version includes in-frame clones alone and lacks a portion of them. Of about 200,000 clones listed, over 65% are singletons. Specimen: PBMCs. All receptors come from a woman in her thirties in good health and CMV-seronegative.

This clone showed up just once. The gene calls are TRBV6-5 and TRBJ1-5; 8 bases are a match to TRBD1. The CDR3 spans 15 residues. From germline, CDR1 is MNHEY and CDR2 SVGAGI. The junction had 3 bases not matched to a gene; V was cut back by 0 bases and J by 5 bases. The CDR3 DNA reads as TGTGCCAGCAGTTACTCGGACAGGGATTATCAGCCCCAGCATTTT. This translates into CASSYSDRDYQPQHF.

This chain connects TRBV7-2 to TRBJ2-2, with D unresolved. The CDR3 has 13 residues. Germline V gene lookup returns CDR1 SGHTA and CDR2 FQGNSA. V lost 3 bases and J 3 bases, leaving 5 bases between the germline ends. This chain's CDR3 is CASSFAYTGELFF. CDR3 nucleotides: TGTGCCAGCAGCTTCGCGTACACCGGGGAGCTGTTTTTT.

The chain employs TRBV7-3 and TRBJ2-2; weak D call: TRBD2 (6 bases). CDR3 length: 16 amino acids. Germline V CDR1 and CDR2: SGHTA, FQGTGA. Trimming removed 3 bases from V and 4 bases from J, with 15 bases in between. The CDR3 region is CASSFQAGGGTGELFF. CDR3 nucleotides: TGTGCCAGCAGCTTTCAAGCCGGGGGAGGCACCGGGGAGCTGTTTTTT.

The chain joins TRBV19 to TRBJ1-5; D remains ambiguous. Trimming cost V 3 bases and J 0 bases, with 6 bases left between them. CDR3 length equals 14 residues. CDR1 is LNHDA, CDR2 SQIVND, per germline (reference sequence). For the CDR3, the DNA is TGTGCCAGTAGTATCTTACTTAGCAATCAGCCCCAGCATTTT. Its translation: CASSILLSNQPQHF.

The chain uses TRBV29-1 and TRBJ1-2, with D maybe TRBD1 (5 bases). V was pared by 6 bases and J by 0 bases, with 11 bases between. In germline, CDR1 is SQVTM, CDR2 ANQGSEA. The length of the CDR3 is 13 residues. CDR3: CSVSRESNYGYTF. CDR3 DNA: TGCAGCGTGAGCAGGGAATCTAACTATGGCTACACCTTC.

This clone has only a few counts. This chain connects TRBV29-1 to TRBJ2-1, with 9 bases lining up with TRBD2. CDR3 size: 14 residues. Germline-derived CDR1 and CDR2 are SQVTM and ANQGSEA. The trim removed 1 base at V and 4 bases at J, leaving 2 bases unmatched. In nucleotides, the CDR3 is TGCAGCGTTGAAGGCGGGAGGGATTACAATGAGCAGTTCTTC. Translated: CSVEGGRDYNEQFF.

V gene TRBV6-5 combines with J gene TRBJ1-1, with 8 bases fitting TRBD1. The V and J ends lost 0 bases and 4 bases, in that order; junction bases with no gene match: 7. The CDR3 loop spans 16 amino acids. Germline V gene sequence: CDR1 MNHEY, CDR2 SVGAGI. The CDR3 region is CASSYSIAGQGTEAFF. DNA for the CDR3: TGTGCCAGCAGTTACTCGATAGCCGGACAGGGCACTGAAGCTTTCTTT.

J is TRBJ2-7 and V is TRBV9, with D tentatively TRBD2 (6 bases). There are 15 residues in the CDR3. V was pared by 0 bases and J by 3 bases, with 13 bases between. Germline loops: CDR1 SGDLS, CDR2 YYNGEE. The DNA for the CDR3 is TGTGCCAGCAGCGTAGGGGGGGAGGTTTACTACGAGCAGTACTTC. It translates to CASSVGGEVYYEQYF.

The chain recombines TRBV5-6 with TRBJ2-1; 10 bases line up with TRBD2. The CDR3 runs 16 residues. V shed 7 bases and J 1 base; nucleotides not matched to a gene: 8. The germline CDR1 and CDR2 sequences are SGHDT and YYEEEE. CDR3 residues: CASGQIAGGSYNEQFF. The CDR3 DNA follows: TGTGCCAGCGGACAAATAGCGGGGGGTTCCTACAATGAGCAGTTCTTC.